A selection of T cell receptor beta chains follows, all from one sample in a study of blood T cell repertoires in COVID-19. Assay used: immunoSEQ multiplex PCR; TCRdb lists only in-frame clones, some missing. The sample records 270,000 or so clones, 85% being singletons. The sample was peripheral blood. The source of these receptors is a human donor in a cohort sampled during active COVID-19. Each CDR3 is given with its conserved first and last residue. A D gene is named only where the DNA matches it firmly. Clone size appears in some rows only: once, few, many, or a class for an expanded clone.

clone size: -; J gene: TRBJ2-2; V gene: TRBV5-1; D gene: TRBD2; CDR3 DNA: TGCGCCAGCAGCCCCACCCTAGCGGCGAACACCGGGGAGCTGTTTTTT; CDR3 protein: CASSPTLAANTGELFF
clone size: -; J gene: TRBJ2-1; V gene: TRBV3-1/TRBV3-2; D gene: -; CDR3 DNA: TGTGCCAGCAGCCAAGATCCGGCGGGGGCGGGGCAGTTCTTC; CDR3 protein: CASSQDPAGAGQFF
clone size: -; J gene: TRBJ2-1; V gene: TRBV19; D gene: TRBD2; CDR3 DNA: TGTGCCAGTAGTACCATGACTAGCGTGAACAATGAGCAGTTCTTC; CDR3 protein: CASSTMTSVNNEQFF
clone size: -; J gene: TRBJ2-7; V gene: TRBV15; D gene: -; CDR3 DNA: TGTGCCACCAGCAGAGACGACAGCTCCTACGAGCAGTACTTC; CDR3 protein: CATSRDDSSYEQYF
clone size: -; J gene: TRBJ1-1; V gene: TRBV4-1; D gene: -; CDR3 DNA: TGCGCCAGCAGCCACCCCACCGGGGGGAACACTGAAGCTTTCTTT; CDR3 protein: CASSHPTGGNTEAFF
clone size: -; J gene: TRBJ1-5; V gene: TRBV1; D gene: -; CDR3 DNA: TGCACCAGCAGCCAACCTTACCCCGGGACAGGGATAAATCAGCCCCAGCATTTT; CDR3 protein: CTSSQPYPGTGINQPQHF
clone size: -; J gene: TRBJ2-6; V gene: TRBV5-1; D gene: -; CDR3 DNA: TGCGCCAGCAGCCCCCCGCGAGGCTCTGGGGCCAACGTCCTGACTTTC; CDR3 protein: CASSPPRGSGANVLTF
clone size: -; J gene: TRBJ2-1; V gene: TRBV5-1; D gene: TRBD2; CDR3 DNA: TGCGCCAGCAGCTTCTCATCCGTTACTAGCGGAGGCAATGAGCAGTTCTTC; CDR3 protein: CASSFSSVTSGGNEQFF
clone size: -; J gene: TRBJ1-1; V gene: TRBV11-2; D gene: -; CDR3 DNA: TGTGCCAGCAGTATCGGGATGAACACTGAAGCTTTCTTT; CDR3 protein: CASSIGMNTEAFF
clone size: -; J gene: TRBJ1-2; V gene: TRBV5-4; D gene: -; CDR3 DNA: TGTGCCAGCAGCTTGGGGGGAGGGGGAACTTACTATGGCTACACCTTC; CDR3 protein: CASSLGGGGTYYGYTF
clone size: -; J gene: TRBJ1-3; V gene: TRBV28; D gene: -; CDR3 DNA: TGTGCCAGCAGTCCTAGTCTCGCCAGGGTAATCAACACCATATATTTT; CDR3 protein: CASSPSLARVINTIYF
clone size: -; J gene: TRBJ1-2; V gene: TRBV3-1/TRBV3-2; D gene: TRBD1; CDR3 DNA: TGTGCCAGCAGCCAAGGGACAGGGGGGGGCTACACCTTC; CDR3 protein: CASSQGTGGGYTF
clone size: -; J gene: TRBJ2-7; V gene: TRBV6-5; D gene: TRBD1; CDR3 DNA: TGTGCCAGCAGTTACGACGGGACAGGGGCCGAGCAGTACTTC; CDR3 protein: CASSYDGTGAEQYF
clone size: few; J gene: TRBJ2-7; V gene: TRBV6-5; D gene: -; CDR3 DNA: TGTGCCAGCGATAGCGGCGGAGTCTACGAGCAGTACTTC; CDR3 protein: CASDSGGVYEQYF
clone size: -; J gene: TRBJ1-1; V gene: TRBV19; D gene: -; CDR3 DNA: TGTGCCAGTAGTATATCAGCGGGGGCGGGGAACACTGAAGCTTTCTTT; CDR3 protein: CASSISAGAGNTEAFF
clone size: -; J gene: TRBJ1-2; V gene: TRBV21-1; D gene: -; CDR3 DNA: TGTGCCAGCAGCGCGGCATCCTCTAACTATGGCTACACCTTC; CDR3 protein: CASSAASSNYGYTF
clone size: -; J gene: TRBJ1-2; V gene: TRBV12-3/TRBV12-4; D gene: -; CDR3 DNA: TGTGCCAGTCAAGGGGTTGGCTATGGCTACACCTTC; CDR3 protein: CASQGVGYGYTF
clone size: -; J gene: TRBJ1-3; V gene: TRBV9; D gene: -; CDR3 DNA: TGTGCCAGCAGCGTAGAATCCCTACTCTCTGGAAACACCATATATTTT; CDR3 protein: CASSVESLLSGNTIYF
clone size: -; J gene: TRBJ2-7; V gene: TRBV20-1; D gene: TRBD2; CDR3 DNA: TGCAGTGCTAGTCCTGCGGGAGACTACGAGCAGTACTTC; CDR3 protein: CSASPAGDYEQYF
clone size: once; J gene: TRBJ2-1; V gene: TRBV2; D gene: TRBD1; CDR3 DNA: TGTGCCAGCACCTACCATGGACAGGGGGCTGTTGAGCAGTTCTTC; CDR3 protein: CASTYHGQGAVEQFF
clone size: -; J gene: TRBJ2-1; V gene: TRBV9; D gene: -; CDR3 DNA: TGTGCCAGTACCGGGGTTGGACTGAACAATGAGCAGTTCTTC; CDR3 protein: CASTGVGLNNEQFF
clone size: -; J gene: TRBJ1-2; V gene: TRBV2; D gene: -; CDR3 DNA: TGTGCCAGCACTTTGGACACGGATGGCTACACCTTC; CDR3 protein: CASTLDTDGYTF
clone size: -; J gene: TRBJ2-5; V gene: TRBV5-5; D gene: -; CDR3 DNA: TGTGCCAGCAGCTTCAGGACAGCAACCCAAGAGACCCAGTACTTC; CDR3 protein: CASSFRTATQETQYF
clone size: -; J gene: TRBJ1-1; V gene: TRBV10-3; D gene: TRBD1; CDR3 DNA: TGTGCCATCAGTGGGGACAGTAACACTGAAGCTTTCTTT; CDR3 protein: CAISGDSNTEAFF
clone size: -; J gene: TRBJ1-6; V gene: TRBV2; D gene: TRBD1; CDR3 DNA: TGTGCCAGCAAGAATAGCGCTCCGGGACAGACGTTTTCGAATTCACCCCTCCACTTT; CDR3 protein: CASKNSAPGQTFSNSPLHF
clone size: -; J gene: TRBJ2-5; V gene: TRBV5-1; D gene: -; CDR3 DNA: TGCGCCAGCAGCGTTACAGGGTTGGCCCAAGAGACCCAGTACTTC; CDR3 protein: CASSVTGLAQETQYF
clone size: -; J gene: TRBJ1-4; V gene: TRBV29-1; D gene: TRBD1; CDR3 DNA: TGCAGCGGCCGACAGGGTGGTGAAAAACTGTTTTTT; CDR3 protein: CSGRQGGEKLFF
clone size: -; J gene: TRBJ2-7; V gene: TRBV28; D gene: TRBD2; CDR3 DNA: TGTGCCACTAGCGGGAGGCCTAACGAGCAGTACTTC; CDR3 protein: CATSGRPNEQYF
clone size: -; J gene: TRBJ2-3; V gene: TRBV5-1; D gene: TRBD2; CDR3 DNA: TGCGCCAGCAGCTTCGGGAGGTCCACAGATACGCAGTATTTT; CDR3 protein: CASSFGRSTDTQYF
clone size: -; J gene: TRBJ2-7; V gene: TRBV10-3; D gene: TRBD2; CDR3 DNA: TGTGCCATCAGTGAGAACGGGAGGTCGGGAGAGCAGTACTTC; CDR3 protein: CAISENGRSGEQYF
clone size: -; J gene: TRBJ2-3; V gene: TRBV5-1; D gene: -; CDR3 DNA: TGCGCCAGCAGCTTGAGGGAGACACGTTTCACAGATACGCAGTATTTT; CDR3 protein: CASSLRETRFTDTQYF
clone size: -; J gene: TRBJ1-2; V gene: TRBV6-1; D gene: -; CDR3 DNA: TGTGCCAGCAGAGAAAAGGACACCACCCGCAGAGTCTATGGCTACACCTTC; CDR3 protein: CASREKDTTRRVYGYTF
clone size: -; J gene: TRBJ2-2; V gene: TRBV30; D gene: TRBD1; CDR3 DNA: TGTGCCTGGATGGGGACAGGGACCACCGGGGAGCTGTTTTTT; CDR3 protein: CAWMGTGTTGELFF
clone size: -; J gene: TRBJ2-5; V gene: TRBV12-3/TRBV12-4; D gene: TRBD2; CDR3 DNA: TGTGCCAGTAGCGGGAGTGCTGAGACCCAGTACTTC; CDR3 protein: CASSGSAETQYF
clone size: -; J gene: TRBJ2-5; V gene: TRBV2; D gene: TRBD1; CDR3 DNA: TGTGCCAGCAGCACAAACAGGGGGCCAGAGACCCAGTACTTC; CDR3 protein: CASSTNRGPETQYF
clone size: -; J gene: TRBJ1-1; V gene: TRBV9; D gene: TRBD1; CDR3 DNA: TGTGCCAGCAGCGGCGGGACAGGGATCCCGAACACTGAAGCTTTCTTT; CDR3 protein: CASSGGTGIPNTEAFF
clone size: -; J gene: TRBJ2-1; V gene: TRBV2; D gene: TRBD2; CDR3 DNA: TGTGCCAGCAGTGATCCCTTAGCGGGAGGGCCCTTGGGCTACAATGAGCAGTTCTTC; CDR3 protein: CASSDPLAGGPLGYNEQFF
clone size: -; J gene: TRBJ2-3; V gene: TRBV30; D gene: TRBD2; CDR3 DNA: TGTGCCTTTGAACCCGGGACTAGCGGGAGAGCCACAGATACGCAGTATTTT; CDR3 protein: CAFEPGTSGRATDTQYF
clone size: -; J gene: TRBJ1-1; V gene: TRBV9; D gene: -; CDR3 DNA: TGTGCCAGCAGCGCCTCCATACAGGTGAACACTGAAGCTTTCTTT; CDR3 protein: CASSASIQVNTEAFF
clone size: -; J gene: TRBJ2-2; V gene: TRBV19; D gene: TRBD2; CDR3 DNA: TGTGCCAGTAATAGCGGGAGGGACACCGGGGAGCTGTTTTTT; CDR3 protein: CASNSGRDTGELFF
clone size: -; J gene: TRBJ2-1; V gene: TRBV6-5; D gene: -; CDR3 DNA: TGTGCCAGCGTTGCCCGCGAGCGTACTAAGCAGTTCTTC; CDR3 protein: CASVARERTKQFF
clone size: -; J gene: TRBJ2-7; V gene: TRBV10-3; D gene: -; CDR3 DNA: TGTGCCATCGGGACGGGAGCTAGCTCCTACGAGCAGTACTTC; CDR3 protein: CAIGTGASSYEQYF
clone size: -; J gene: TRBJ1-3; V gene: TRBV6-5; D gene: -; CDR3 DNA: TGTGCCAGCAGCGCCCGGGACATCAAAGACACCATATATTTT; CDR3 protein: CASSARDIKDTIYF
clone size: -; J gene: TRBJ2-3; V gene: TRBV4-1; D gene: TRBD2; CDR3 DNA: TGCGCCAGCAGCCAAGCTGGACTAGCGGGAGATACGCAGTATTTT; CDR3 protein: CASSQAGLAGDTQYF
clone size: -; J gene: TRBJ1-3; V gene: TRBV2; D gene: -; CDR3 DNA: TGTGCCAGCAGTGGAGACAGGCCGCCGACGCACACCATATATTTT; CDR3 protein: CASSGDRPPTHTIYF
clone size: -; J gene: TRBJ1-2; V gene: TRBV2; D gene: -; CDR3 DNA: TGTGCCAGCCACCCGCCAGGAAAAGTCTATGGCTACACCTTC; CDR3 protein: CASHPPGKVYGYTF
clone size: -; J gene: TRBJ2-7; V gene: TRBV5-1; D gene: -; CDR3 DNA: TGCGCCAGCAGCCCCTATAGACAAGGATTACCCTACGAGCAGTACTTC; CDR3 protein: CASSPYRQGLPYEQYF
clone size: -; J gene: TRBJ2-1; V gene: TRBV11-3; D gene: -; CDR3 DNA: TGTGCCAGCAGCTCCTATCACCTCAATGAGCAGTTCTTC; CDR3 protein: CASSSYHLNEQFF
clone size: -; J gene: TRBJ2-1; V gene: TRBV7-6; D gene: TRBD2; CDR3 DNA: TGTGCCAGCAGCCCTGGACTAGCGGGAGGGATCAATGAGCAGTTCTTC; CDR3 protein: CASSPGLAGGINEQFF
clone size: -; J gene: TRBJ1-1; V gene: TRBV7-9; D gene: -; CDR3 DNA: TGTGCCAGCAGCCCGAGGAGGTGGGAGATAACTGAAGCTTTCTTT; CDR3 protein: CASSPRRWEITEAFF